The T cell receptor (beta chain) under discussion was sequenced for a study of metastatic and nonmetastatic thyroid tumors. Study at large: Both malignant and benign thyroid patients supplied peripheral blood and tumor or nodule tissue samples, across which the repertoires of these patients were then compared.

This clone was seen only a few times. Its antigen is not known. Study-wide results and limits: A significant increase in TCR beta diversity was reportedly seen in malignant thyroid tumors relative to benign nodules, in blood and tumor.

Patients underwent thyroid surgery, and none had received any treatment before it. The authors' processing: Building a distant-metastasis classifier for papillary thyroid cancer drew on CDR3 differences across clinicopathological groups. TCRdb re-called the PCR reads via MiXCR. In this record, the V and J calls reflect TCRdb's handling and not the investigators' own analysis. The sample yields tens of thousands of clones, roughly 30% seen once. Germline CDR1 and CDR2: SGHAT and FQNNGV. This CDR3 comprises 14 residues. Trimming took 0 bases from V and 6 from J, leaving 9 bases between them. V usage is TRBV11-2 and J usage is TRBJ2-1; D call uncertain. The source material was blood. The TCR originated in a female donor with papillary thyroid cancer or a benign thyroid nodule (not recorded which). Some clones in this sample may be carry-over from other donors' samples. The CDR3 DNA follows: TGTGCCAGCAGCTTAGATTGGCAGTCCAATGAGCAGTTCTTC. This encodes CASSLDWQSNEQFF.